This paragraph reports one TCR beta chain. Its antigen remains unidentified. Germline is not matched at one junction end, which may reflect a read error. The CDR3 length is 12 residues. Germline V gene sequence: CDR1 SQVTM, CDR2 ANQGSEA. The entry originates in a study of T cells in Graves' hyperthyroidism and ophthalmopathy. Study-wide findings and caveats: Most thyroid clonotypes with frequency above 0.001 were detected in blood.

Patients aged 18 to 65 had newly diagnosed hyperthyroidism that had lasted under 2 months. Uncontrolled infections, other autoimmune diseases, pregnancy or lactation led to exclusion of patients. In making diagnoses, clinical symptoms, serum thyroxine and TRAb, thyroid ultrasound and orbital computed tomography were all used. RNA transcripts were the template for amplifying TCR beta CDR3 regions. A first-round RT-PCR of the TCR CDR3 used the HTBI primer set. TCRdb redid the calling of the multiplex PCR reads with MiXCR, one entry per CDR3 protein. The table records hundreds of thousands of distinct CDR3 sequences, 46% of them present only once.

The chain is built from TRBV29-1 and TRBJ2-6; D may be TRBD2 (5 bases). Sequenced input: peripheral blood or thyroid tissue (not recorded which). The sequence derives from a young woman with Graves' hyperthyroidism. CDR3 in DNA: TGCAGCGTTGGGTCCGGGGACAACGTCCTGACTTTC. This sequence encodes CSVGSGDNVLTF.